This TCR beta chain was identified in a study of cytomegalovirus exposure and HLA in healthy donors. Trimming took 5 bases from V and 6 from J, leaving 17 bases between them. Looked up from germline, CDR1 is SGDLS and CDR2 is YYNGEE. This CDR3 has 14 amino acids. 60 Vbeta and 13 Jbeta primers were used in PCR. Sequencing was performed with immunoSEQ multiplex PCR; in TCRdb, only in-frame clones are kept and a portion is missing. The sample has 76,000 or so clones, around 84% seen once; the top ten hold less than 9.5%. The V gene is TRBV9, the J gene TRBJ1-1; TRBD1 is a possible D gene (5 bases). The TCR was taken from a woman in her thirties or forties in good health and CMV-seropositive. Material for sequencing was PBMCs. CDR3 coding DNA: TGTGCCAGCAGTCTCGGAAGGGGCCGCGCTGAAGCTTTCTTT. It is translated as CASSLGRGRAEAFF.